Presented here are 18 T cell receptor beta chains from one specimen sequenced in a study of cytomegalovirus exposure and HLA in healthy donors. The PCR ran on 60 Vbeta and 13 Jbeta primers. Data came from immunoSEQ multiplex PCR; TCRdb stores just in-frame clones and leaves some out. This sample yields around 72,000 clones, of which about 72% are seen a single time; about 20% belongs to the top ten. The source material was PBMCs. These receptors all stem from a man aged 35 to 55 in good health and CMV-seropositive.

This sequence joins TRBV18 and TRBJ1-1, with TRBD1 matching over 9 bases. This CDR3 comprises 16 residues. The junction had 10 bases not matched to a gene; V was cut back by 3 bases and J by 5 bases. Germline V gene lookup returns CDR1 KGHSH and CDR2 LQKENI. The CDR3 sequence: CASSPLPTGGGTEAFF. CDR3 DNA: TGTGCCAGCTCACCGTTACCAACAGGGGGCGGGACTGAAGCTTTCTTT.

This chain's CDR3 is CASSYGQWDTGELFF. The CDR3 DNA sequence: TGTGCCAGCAGCTACGGACAGTGGGACACCGGGGAGCTGTTTTTT. The chain carries TRBV5-4 and TRBJ2-2; D is possibly TRBD1 (6 bases). This CDR3 contains 15 residues. The V end was cut by 3 bases, the J end by 3 bases, with 12 bases between. Germline V CDR1 and CDR2: SGHNT, YYREEE (reference sequence).

The DNA for the CDR3 is TGTGCCAGCAGCCAACAGGGAAACACTGAAGCTTTCTTT. It specifies CASSQQGNTEAFF. The chain combines TRBV7-3 with TRBJ1-1; possible D gene TRBD1, 6 bases. The germline gives CDR1 SGHTA, CDR2 FQGTGA. V was clipped by 5 bases and J by 2 bases, with 9 bases between them. This CDR3 has 13 residues.

V is TRBV4-2 and J is TRBJ1-2; tentative D call: TRBD1 (6 bases). The CDR3 sequence is 14 residues long. Deletions cut 1 base from V and 8 bases from J, with 14 bases between. The V gene's germline CDR1 is LGHNA and CDR2 YNFKEQ. CDR3 sequence reads: CASSQVPGDQGYTF. CDR3 DNA sequence: TGTGCCAGCAGCCAAGTCCCAGGGGACCAGGGCTACACCTTC.

The chain carries TRBV19 and TRBJ1-3; D gene uncertain. CDR1 and CDR2 (germline): LNHDA, SQIVND (reference sequence). The CDR3 runs to 16 residues. The V and J ends lost 7 bases and 0 bases respectively, with 16 bases between them. DNA of the CDR3: TGTGCCAGTACCCCCACCAGGATTTCCTCTGGAAACACCATATATTTT. Protein sequence: CASTPTRISSGNTIYF.

The chain combines TRBV4-3 with TRBJ1-1, with D possibly matching TRBD1 (6 bases). Trimming took off 1 base at V and 8 bases at J, with 11 bases between the two ends. The V gene's germline CDR1 is LGHNA and CDR2 YSLEER. The CDR3 length is 13 residues. The CDR3 is CASSQVTGYEAFF. In DNA, the CDR3 is TGCGCCAGCAGCCAAGTAACAGGGTACGAAGCTTTCTTT.

The CDR3 loop reads CASSPGRQGSETQYF. The DNA of the CDR3 is TGCGCCAGCAGCCCCGGGAGACAGGGATCAGAGACCCAGTACTTC. This rearrangement joins TRBV5-1 to TRBJ2-5; tentative D call: TRBD1 (7 bases). Germline V gene data show CDR1 as SGHRS and CDR2 as YFSETQ. This CDR3 spans 15 amino acids. V was clipped by 4 bases and J by 4 bases, with 17 bases between them.

The rearrangement uses TRBV30 and TRBJ1-4, with D unresolved. Trimming pared 1 base from V and 9 bases from J, leaving 9 bases between. Germline CDR1 and CDR2: GTSNPN and SVGIG (reference sequence). The CDR3 is 12 amino acids. The CDR3 DNA reads TGTGCCTGGAGTGGACAACGCCAAAAACTGTTTTTT. Translation gives CAWSGQRQKLFF.

The count of this clone is one. The V and J genes are TRBV29-1 and TRBJ1-1; no clear D gene. CDR3 length: 12 residues. The V end lost 4 bases, the J end lost 8 bases, and 14 bases lay between the germline ends. Germline V gene data show CDR1 as SQVTM and CDR2 as ANQGSEA. CDR3 sequence reads: CSVGRAGREAFF. The CDR3 DNA reads TGCAGCGTTGGGAGGGCAGGTCGAGAAGCTTTCTTT.

The V call is TRBV7-2, the J call TRBJ2-1; D call uncertain. CDR1 is SGHTA and CDR2 is FQGNSA in the germline V gene. V lost 4 bases and J 7 bases, leaving 11 bases between the germline ends. The CDR3 extends over 13 amino acids. This CDR3 reads CASSSSGRNEQFF. DNA of the CDR3: TGTGCCAGCAGCTCCTCCGGTCGAAATGAGCAGTTCTTC.

The V and J genes are TRBV2 and TRBJ2-7; 11 nucleotides align to TRBD1. Germline CDR1 reads SNHLY; CDR2 reads FYNNEI. Trimming at V came to 6 bases and at J to 7 bases, leaving 11 bases not matched to a gene. The CDR3 has 15 residues. The CDR3 bases are TGTGCCAGCAGGCGAGCCGGGACAGGGGGTGAAGAGCAGTACTTC. Translated, it gives CASRRAGTGGEEQYF.

The chain links TRBV5-1 to TRBJ1-4, with 9 bases that match TRBD1. Germline V gene sequence: CDR1 SGHRS, CDR2 YFSETQ. The CDR3 is made up of 14 amino acids. Unmatched junction bases numbered 5, after V lost 3 bases and J lost 8 bases. CDR3 sequence reads: CASSSTGGAEKLFF. CDR3 bases: TGCGCCAGCAGCTCCACAGGGGGCGCCGAAAAACTGTTTTTT.

V is TRBV6-1 and J is TRBJ1-2; D is possibly TRBD1 (5 bases). The CDR3 has 14 residues. Deletions cut 1 base from V and 7 bases from J, with 13 bases between. Germline V gives CDR1 MNHNS, CDR2 SASEGT. The CDR3: CASSEGEGAAGYTF. The CDR3 bases are TGTGCCAGCAGTGAAGGGGAAGGGGCGGCTGGCTACACCTTC.

This clone was detected once. This chain uses TRBV2 with TRBJ1-6, with D unresolved. The CDR3 runs 14 residues. Germline V gene lookup returns CDR1 SNHLY and CDR2 FYNNEI. V lost 8 bases and J lost 0, with 8 bases in between. CDR3: CASVRSSYNSPLHF. The CDR3 region has the DNA TGTGCCAGCGTTCGGAGCTCCTATAATTCACCCCTCCACTTT.

The chain joins TRBV6-5 to TRBJ1-1, with TRBD1 matching over 9 bases. Trimming at V came to 0 bases and at J to 11 bases, leaving 4 bases not matched to a gene. This CDR3 region has 13 residues. CDR1 is MNHEY, CDR2 SVGAGI, per germline. The CDR3 region has the DNA TGTGCCAGCAGTTACTCGTGGGACAGGGTGGCTTTCTTT. This translates into CASSYSWDRVAFF.

This clone was counted between two and nine times. This rearrangement joins TRBV4-1 to TRBJ1-2; D uncertain. The ends were cut back, 0 bases at V and 7 bases at J, with 9 bases in the middle. CDR3 length equals 13 residues. Germline CDR1 and CDR2: MGHRA and YSYEKL. The CDR3 coding sequence is TGCGCCAGCAGCCAAGAGGGCTTGTTTGGCTACACCTTC. This gives the protein CASSQEGLFGYTF.

To note about this clone: The CDR3 ends on some other residue instead of the conserved phenylalanine or tryptophan, so this is likely a read error. The chain recombines TRBV6-1 with TRBJ1-4; D remains ambiguous. The CDR3 is 16 amino acids. Per germline, CDR1 MNHNS and CDR2 SASEGT. V lost 0 bases, J lost 7 bases, and 15 bases lay in between. This CDR3 reads CASSEALPVFTEKLFL. In DNA form, the CDR3 reads TGTGCCAGCAGTGAAGCGCTCCCGGTTTTCACTGAAAAACTGTTTCTT.

This clone was seen a few times. The gene calls are TRBV28 and TRBJ2-3; D gene uncertain. The CDR3 sequence is 14 residues long. From germline, CDR1 is MDHEN and CDR2 SYDVKM. V was clipped by 6 bases and J by 0 bases, with 10 bases between them. CDR3 in amino acids: CASSADSSTDTQYF. The CDR3 nucleotides read TGTGCCAGCAGCGCTGACTCCAGCACAGATACGCAGTATTTT.